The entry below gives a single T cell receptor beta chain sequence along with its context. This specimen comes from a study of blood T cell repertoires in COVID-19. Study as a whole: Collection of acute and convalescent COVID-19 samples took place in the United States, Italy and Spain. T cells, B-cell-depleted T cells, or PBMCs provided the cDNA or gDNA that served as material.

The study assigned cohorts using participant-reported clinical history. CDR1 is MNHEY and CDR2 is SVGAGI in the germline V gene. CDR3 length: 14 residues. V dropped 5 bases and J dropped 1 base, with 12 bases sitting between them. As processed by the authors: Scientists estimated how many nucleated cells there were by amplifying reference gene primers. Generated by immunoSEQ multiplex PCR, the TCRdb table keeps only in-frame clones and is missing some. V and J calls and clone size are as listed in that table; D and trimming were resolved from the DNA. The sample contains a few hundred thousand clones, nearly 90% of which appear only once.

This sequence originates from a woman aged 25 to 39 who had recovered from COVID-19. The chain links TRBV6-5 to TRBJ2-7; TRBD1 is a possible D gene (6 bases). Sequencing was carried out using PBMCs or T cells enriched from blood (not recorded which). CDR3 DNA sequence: TGTGCCAGCAGTCACCGGACAGATTCCTACGAGCAGTACTTC. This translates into CASSHRTDSYEQYF.